The TCR beta chain described here comes from a study of OX40 agonist ivuxolimab in advanced cancers. Study-wide background: It was ivuxolimab, an agonistic anti-OX40 (CD134) antibody, that patients were treated with. Head and neck, renal cell, melanoma or hepatocellular carcinoma were the cancers that dose-escalation patients had. Checkpoint inhibitors had been given previously to about 40% of patients.

Points on this clone: The antigen is undetermined.

Measured with immunoSEQ multiplex PCR; TCRdb has only the in-frame clones, and not every one. The sample shows tens of thousands of clones, 75% to 85% of them seen only once. Germline CDR1 is SGHAT and CDR2 is FQNNGV. This CDR3 comprises 15 residues. The V end lost 4 bases, the J end lost 4 bases, and 14 bases lay between the germline ends. The study, taken as a whole, reports: A proportion of nonresponders additionally exhibited low normalized T-cell clonal expansion.

The chain couples TRBV11-2 to TRBJ2-1; D is possibly TRBD1 (6 bases). This receptor was identified in an adult with an advanced solid tumor such as melanoma, head and neck, liver or kidney cancer. The sequences come from CD4+ or CD8+ T cells sorted from blood, collected in a trial of the OX40 agonist ivuxolimab. CDR3 nucleotide sequence: TGTGCCAGCAGCTCCACCAGGGGCGCTTACAATGAGCAGTTCTTC. Translation gives CASSSTRGAYNEQFF.